The rows below give T cell receptor beta chains drawn from one sample of a study of cytomegalovirus exposure and HLA in healthy donors. The protocol was immunoSEQ multiplex PCR, while the TCRdb copy is restricted to in-frame clones and leaves out a portion. The repertoire holds approximately 200,000 clones, with approximately 85% as singletons. Sequencing input: PBMCs. Receptors were obtained from a girl aged 10 to 17 in good health and CMV-seropositive. CDR3s include the opening cysteine and the closing phenylalanine or tryptophan. The D gene is left open where the match is weak. Where a row states a size, it is once, few, many or the class of an expanded clone; other rows omit it.

>TRBJ2-5|TRBD2|TRBV7-2|.
CASSFQRGSRETQYF
TGTGCCAGCAGCTTTCAGCGGGGATCCAGGGAGACCCAGTACTTC
>TRBJ1-1|.|TRBV6-1|.
CASSERAGATEAFF
TGTGCCAGCAGTGAGAGAGCGGGGGCCACTGAAGCTTTCTTT
>TRBJ2-3|TRBD2|TRBV4-1|.
CASSHVLAGGPHTQYF
TGCGCCAGCAGCCACGTCCTAGCGGGGGGGCCTCATACGCAGTATTTT
>TRBJ2-5|.|TRBV15|once
CATSTLEETQYF
TGTGCCACCAGCACCCTTGAAGAGACCCAGTACTTC
>TRBJ2-1|.|TRBV2|.
CASRDSGSQAPLQQFF
TGTGCCAGCAGGGACTCCGGCTCCCAAGCCCCTCTCCAGCAGTTCTTC
>TRBJ2-1|TRBD2|TRBV7-8|.
CASSPRFGGAESYNEQFF
TGTGCCAGCAGCCCCAGGTTCGGGGGGGCCGAGTCCTACAATGAGCAGTTCTTC
>TRBJ2-7|TRBD1|TRBV18|once
CASSPGQTSYEQYF
TGTGCCAGCTCGCCGGGACAGACCTCCTACGAGCAGTACTTC
>TRBJ1-2|.|TRBV30|.
CAWRGPGQFYGYTF
TGTGCCTGGAGGGGGCCCGGGCAGTTCTATGGCTACACCTTC
>TRBJ1-5|.|TRBV6-6|few
CAFQEDRSQPQHF
TGTGCCTTCCAGGAGGATAGATCTCAGCCCCAGCATTTT
>TRBJ2-3|TRBD1|TRBV2|once
CASSERPGQGTDTQYF
TGTGCCAGCAGCGAACGACCGGGACAGGGGACAGATACGCAGTATTTT
>TRBJ2-2|.|TRBV11-2|few
CASSWGHISGTGELFF
TGTGCCAGCAGCTGGGGGCATATCTCGGGCACCGGGGAGCTGTTTTTT
>TRBJ1-1|.|TRBV27|.
CATSGRQNTEAFF
TGTGCCACCTCAGGGAGGCAGAACACTGAAGCTTTCTTT
>TRBJ2-7|.|TRBV20-1|once
CSAIDIYEQYF
TGCAGTGCGATTGACATCTACGAGCAGTACTTC
>TRBJ2-3|TRBD1|TRBV4-3|.
CASSQGTLDRITDTQYF
TGCGCCAGCAGCCAAGGGACCTTGGACAGGATAACAGATACGCAGTATTTT
>TRBJ2-7|TRBD2|TRBV19|.
CASSVRSGGPSYEQYF
TGTGCCAGTAGTGTACGGAGCGGGGGGCCCTCCTACGAGCAGTACTTC
>TRBJ1-3|.|TRBV4-2|.
CASSQEAVGFNSGNTIYF
TGTGCCAGCAGCCAAGAAGCGGTAGGGTTTAACTCTGGAAACACCATATATTTT
>TRBJ2-7|.|TRBV15|.
CATSRAGLEQYF
TGTGCCACCAGCAGAGCAGGGCTCGAGCAGTACTTC
>TRBJ2-7|.|TRBV7-9|.
CASSLTAEQYF
TGTGCCAGCAGCTTAACAGCCGAGCAGTACTTC
>TRBJ1-2|TRBD1|TRBV19|.
CASSIEPGQGVNYGYTF
TGTGCCAGTAGTATAGAGCCAGGACAGGGGGTGAACTATGGCTACACCTTC
>TRBJ1-2|TRBD1|TRBV5-6|few
CASSHGRDRGHYGYTF
TGTGCCAGCAGCCACGGCCGGGACAGGGGACACTATGGCTACACCTTC
>TRBJ2-7|TRBD2|TRBV19|.
CASRRLAGGLISYEQYF
TGTGCCAGTAGAAGACTAGCGGGGGGCCTCATCTCCTACGAGCAGTACTTC
>TRBJ2-5|TRBD2|TRBV7-9|few
CASSPTSGGLQETQYF
TGTGCCAGCAGTCCTACTAGCGGGGGACTTCAAGAGACCCAGTACTTC
>TRBJ2-6|.|TRBV29-1|.
CSVGPRGAGANVLTF
TGCAGCGTTGGGCCCCGAGGAGCTGGGGCCAACGTCCTGACTTTC
>TRBJ2-2|TRBD1|TRBV5-1|.
CASSPGTGNSGELFF
TGCGCCAGCAGCCCCGGGACAGGGAATTCCGGGGAGCTGTTTTTT
>TRBJ2-7|.|TRBV7-9|.
CASSRDTSSYEQYF
TGTGCCAGCAGCCGGGACACCAGCTCCTACGAGCAGTACTTC
>TRBJ2-3|.|TRBV10-3|.
CAISEFRTDIPDTQYF
TGTGCCATCAGTGAGTTCAGGACAGATATCCCAGATACGCAGTATTTT
>TRBJ2-7|.|TRBV6-5|.
CASSLSGAYEQYF
TGTGCCAGCAGCCTTAGCGGCGCATACGAGCAGTACTTC
>TRBJ2-1|.|TRBV6-1|few
CASSIGVGVNEQFF
TGTGCCAGCAGTATAGGGGTTGGGGTTAATGAGCAGTTCTTC
>TRBJ2-7|TRBD1|TRBV4-3|.
CASSLKQGAYEQYF
TGCGCCAGCAGCCTGAAACAGGGGGCCTACGAGCAGTACTTC
>TRBJ2-3|.|TRBV5-1|.
CASSLPTSTDTQYF
TGCGCCAGCAGCTTACCGACTAGCACAGATACGCAGTATTTT
>TRBJ1-4|TRBD1|TRBV6-5|.
CASSSTGVNEKLFF
TGTGCCAGCAGTTCGACAGGGGTTAATGAAAAACTGTTTTTT
>TRBJ2-2|.|TRBV29-1|.
CSVLLAPGTGELFF
TGCAGCGTTCTCCTAGCCCCTGGGACCGGGGAGCTGTTTTTT
>TRBJ2-5|TRBD2|TRBV18|.
CASSPPSGIETQYF
TGTGCCAGCTCACCCCCTAGCGGGATCGAGACCCAGTACTTC
>TRBJ1-2|.|TRBV5-4|.
CASSLGRGEAGYTF
TGTGCCAGCAGCTTGGGCAGGGGCGAGGCTGGCTACACCTTC
>TRBJ2-7|.|TRBV7-2|.
CASSLDYVQRGGSYEQYF
TGTGCCAGCAGCTTAGATTACGTCCAGAGGGGGGGCTCCTACGAGCAGTACTTC
>TRBJ2-7|.|TRBV6-6|.
CASSYSSHNSYEQYF
TGTGCCAGCAGTTACTCGAGTCATAATTCCTACGAGCAGTACTTC
>TRBJ2-7|.|TRBV7-9|.
CASTPGGQYGYEQYF
TGTGCCAGCACCCCGGGCGGGCAGTATGGATACGAGCAGTACTTC
>TRBJ2-7|.|TRBV11-2|.
CASSSSYEQYF
TGTGCCAGCAGTTCTTCCTACGAGCAGTACTTC
>TRBJ1-2|.|TRBV6-1|.
CASSTGYGYTF
TGTGCCAGCAGTACAGGATATGGCTACACCTTC
>TRBJ2-7|TRBD2|TRBV6-5|.
CASTGGASGDYEQYF
TGTGCCAGCACCGGGGGGGCTAGCGGGGATTACGAGCAGTACTTC
>TRBJ1-3|.|TRBV11-3|.
CASSLSAGSGNTIYF
TGTGCCAGCAGCTTAAGCGCAGGGTCTGGAAACACCATATATTTT
>TRBJ1-4|TRBD1|TRBV2|.
CASTRGQGSEKLFF
TGTGCCAGCACCCGAGGACAGGGATCTGAAAAACTGTTTTTT
>TRBJ2-3|TRBD1|TRBV5-1|.
CASSPKDREADTQYF
TGCGCCAGCAGCCCGAAGGACAGGGAGGCAGATACGCAGTATTTT